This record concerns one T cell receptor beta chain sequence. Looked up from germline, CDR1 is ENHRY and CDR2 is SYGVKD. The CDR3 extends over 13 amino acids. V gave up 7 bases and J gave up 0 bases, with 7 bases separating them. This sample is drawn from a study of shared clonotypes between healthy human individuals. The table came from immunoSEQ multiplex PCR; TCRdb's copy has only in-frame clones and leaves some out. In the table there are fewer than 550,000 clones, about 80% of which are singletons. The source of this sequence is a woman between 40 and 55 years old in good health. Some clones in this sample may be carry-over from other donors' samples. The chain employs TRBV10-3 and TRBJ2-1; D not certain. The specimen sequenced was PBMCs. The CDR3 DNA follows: TGTGCCATCAAGAACAGCTCCTACAATGAGCAGTTCTTC. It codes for CAIKNSSYNEQFF.